This T cell receptor (beta chain) was documented in a study of chemoradiotherapy in HPV16-positive cancers (dated by TCRdb to the early 2020s). With regard to the full study: Candidate HPV-specific T-cell clones and common TCR motifs were defined through functional T-cell assays on cells from a couple of HPV16-positive patients. The study asked whether T-cell immunity against the HPV oncoproteins E6 and E7 changes during chemoradiotherapy and whether it affects survival. The candidate HPV-specific TCRs and motifs were then tracked in TCR repertoires from 86 patients with HPV-related cancers.

Repertoires were sampled repeatedly over the course of chemoradiotherapy so that clonal expansion in the tumor microenvironment could be followed. On the study overall, not on this receptor specifically: In HPV16-positive patients, expansion of HPV-responsive T cells during chemoradiotherapy was associated with improved recurrence-free survival. Only a couple of HPV16-positive patients were used to derive the functional definition of HPV-specific T cells, and the survival association was reported for HPV16-positive patients. Expansion of candidate HPV-specific clones and E7-related TCR motifs was observed in the tumor microenvironment during treatment, whereas no such expansion was observed for non-HPV-specific T cells.

On this clone: What this receptor recognizes is not known. There are no base qualities to consult, and no much larger clone falls within one base.

Libraries were made using the immunoSEQ multiplex PCR assay. TCRdb took this table from immuneACCESS and kept in-frame rearrangements with V and J called. Such tables lack part of the clones; where checked against another copy, unresolved V genes explain under half of the gap, and the rest is unexplained. The sample records approximately 13,000 clones, about nine tenths of which are singletons. 3.5% to 4.5% of the sample lies in the top ten. Sequences were derived from tumor tissue, sampled from a patient who underwent chemoradiotherapy. The clonotype originates from a human donor with HPV-associated anogenital cancer.

The CDR3 protein: CASLLGVEGYEQYF. The nucleotide sequence reads as follows: TGTGCCAGCCTTCTTGGCGTCGAGGGTTACGAGCAGTACTTC. This chain is built from TRBV2 and TRBJ2-7, with TRBD2 tentatively as D gene (5 bases match). CDR1 and CDR2 were assigned from the germline V gene as SNHLY and FYNNEI. A distance of 18 bases separates the germline ends of V and J, which lose 8 bases and 4 bases respectively. The CDR3 numbers 14 residues from cysteine through phenylalanine. The sequence is cut down to CDR3 DNA, 42 bases in frame from base 1.